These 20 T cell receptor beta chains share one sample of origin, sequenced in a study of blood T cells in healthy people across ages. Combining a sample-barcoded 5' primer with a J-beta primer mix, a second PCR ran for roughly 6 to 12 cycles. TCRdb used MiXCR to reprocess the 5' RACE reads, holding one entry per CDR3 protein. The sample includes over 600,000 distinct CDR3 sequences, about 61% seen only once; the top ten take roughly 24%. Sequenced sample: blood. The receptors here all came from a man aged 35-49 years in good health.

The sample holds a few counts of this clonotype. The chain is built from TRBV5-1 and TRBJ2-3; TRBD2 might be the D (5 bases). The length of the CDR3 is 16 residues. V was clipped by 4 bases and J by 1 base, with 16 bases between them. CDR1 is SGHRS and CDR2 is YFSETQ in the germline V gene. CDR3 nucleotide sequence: TGCGCCAGCAGCCCTTACCTCGGGGTTGGCACAGATACGCAGTATTTT. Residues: CASSPYLGVGTDTQYF.

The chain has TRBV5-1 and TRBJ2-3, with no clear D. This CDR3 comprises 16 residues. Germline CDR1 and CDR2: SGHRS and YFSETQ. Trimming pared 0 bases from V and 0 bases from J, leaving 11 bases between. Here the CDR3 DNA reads TGCGCCAGCAGCTTGGAGTCTTCTACTAGCACAGATACGCAGTATTTT. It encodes CASSLESSTSTDTQYF.

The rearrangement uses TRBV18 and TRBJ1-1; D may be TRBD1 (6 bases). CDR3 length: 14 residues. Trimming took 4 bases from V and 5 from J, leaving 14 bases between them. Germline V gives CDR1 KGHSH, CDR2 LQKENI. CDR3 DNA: TGTGCCAGCTCACGTCTGGGGGCGTCTACTGAAGCTTTCTTT. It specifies CASSRLGASTEAFF.

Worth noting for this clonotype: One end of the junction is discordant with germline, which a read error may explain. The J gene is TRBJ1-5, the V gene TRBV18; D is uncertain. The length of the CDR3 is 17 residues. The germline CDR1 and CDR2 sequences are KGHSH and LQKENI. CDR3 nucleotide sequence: TGTGCCAGCTCGAAATTAATCGGAGGGATCGGCAACCAGCCCCAGCATTTT. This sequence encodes CASSKLIGGIGNQPQHF.

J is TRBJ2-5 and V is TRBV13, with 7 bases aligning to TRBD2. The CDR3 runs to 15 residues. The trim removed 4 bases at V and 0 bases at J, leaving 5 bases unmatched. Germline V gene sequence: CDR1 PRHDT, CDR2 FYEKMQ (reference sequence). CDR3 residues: CASSSTTSDQETQYF. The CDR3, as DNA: TGTGCCAGCAGCTCTACAACTAGCGACCAAGAGACCCAGTACTTC.

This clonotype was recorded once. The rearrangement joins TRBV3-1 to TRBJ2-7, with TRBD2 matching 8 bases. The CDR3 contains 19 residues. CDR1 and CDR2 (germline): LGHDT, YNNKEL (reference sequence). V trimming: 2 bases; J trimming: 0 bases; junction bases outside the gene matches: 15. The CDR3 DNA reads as TGTGCCAGCAGCCAACCTAGCGGGCTTACCACCAGGAGCTCCTACGAGCAGTACTTC. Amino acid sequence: CASSQPSGLTTRSSYEQYF.

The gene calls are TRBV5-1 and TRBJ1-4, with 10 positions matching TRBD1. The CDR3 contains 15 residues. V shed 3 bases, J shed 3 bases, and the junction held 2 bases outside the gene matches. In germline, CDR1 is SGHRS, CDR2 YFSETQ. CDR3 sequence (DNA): TGCGCCAGCAGCTCAGGACAGGGGGCTAATGAAAAACTGTTTTTT. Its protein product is CASSSGQGANEKLFF.

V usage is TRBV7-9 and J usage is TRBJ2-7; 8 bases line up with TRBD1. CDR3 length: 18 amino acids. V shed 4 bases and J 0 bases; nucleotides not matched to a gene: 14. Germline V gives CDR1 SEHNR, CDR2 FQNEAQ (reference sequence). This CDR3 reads CASSSTLSDRGTSYEQYF. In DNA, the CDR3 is TGTGCCAGCAGCTCAACCCTCTCAGACAGGGGCACCTCCTACGAGCAGTACTTC.

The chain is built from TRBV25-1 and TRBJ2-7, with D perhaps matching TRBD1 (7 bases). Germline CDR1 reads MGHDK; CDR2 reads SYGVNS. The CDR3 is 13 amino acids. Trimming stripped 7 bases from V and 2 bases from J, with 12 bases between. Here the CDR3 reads CASTAGQPYEQYF. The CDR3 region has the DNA TGTGCCAGCACCGCGGGACAGCCCTACGAGCAGTACTTC.

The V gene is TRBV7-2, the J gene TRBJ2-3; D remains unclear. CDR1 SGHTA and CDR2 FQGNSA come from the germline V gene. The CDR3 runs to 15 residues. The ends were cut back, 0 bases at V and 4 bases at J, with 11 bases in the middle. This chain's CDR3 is CASSLAQTPADTQYF. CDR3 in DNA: TGTGCCAGCAGCTTAGCTCAAACCCCGGCAGATACGCAGTATTTT.

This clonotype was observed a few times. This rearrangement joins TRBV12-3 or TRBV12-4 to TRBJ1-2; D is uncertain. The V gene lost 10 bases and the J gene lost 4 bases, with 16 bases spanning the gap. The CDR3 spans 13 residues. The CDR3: CATNPPGIYGYTF. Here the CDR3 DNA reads TGTGCCACCAATCCGCCCGGGATCTATGGCTACACCTTC.

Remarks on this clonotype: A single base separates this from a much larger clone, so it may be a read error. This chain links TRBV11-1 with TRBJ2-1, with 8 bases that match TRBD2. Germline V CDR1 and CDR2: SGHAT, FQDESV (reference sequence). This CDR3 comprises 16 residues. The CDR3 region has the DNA TGTGCCAGCAGCTTTTACCGGGGGGGCTCCCACAATGAGCAGTTCTTC. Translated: CASSFYRGGSHNEQFF.

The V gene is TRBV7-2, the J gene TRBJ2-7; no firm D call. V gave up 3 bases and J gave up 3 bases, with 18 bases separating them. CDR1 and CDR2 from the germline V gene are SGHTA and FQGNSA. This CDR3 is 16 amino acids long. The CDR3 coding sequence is TGTGCCAGCAGCTTTTCGGCTTACGAAGTCGGCTACGAGCAGTACTTC. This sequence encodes CASSFSAYEVGYEQYF.

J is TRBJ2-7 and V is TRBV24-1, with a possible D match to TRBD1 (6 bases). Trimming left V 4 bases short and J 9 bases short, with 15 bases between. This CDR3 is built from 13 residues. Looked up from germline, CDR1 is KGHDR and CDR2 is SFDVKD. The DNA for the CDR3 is TGTGCCACCAGTGAACATCCAGGGGAGAGGCAGTACTTC. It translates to CATSEHPGERQYF.

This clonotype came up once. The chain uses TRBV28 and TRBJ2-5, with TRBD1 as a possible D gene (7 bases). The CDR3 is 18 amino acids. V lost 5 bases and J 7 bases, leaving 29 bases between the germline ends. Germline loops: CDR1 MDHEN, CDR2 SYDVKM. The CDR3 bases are TGTGCCAGCAGTACTCCGGGACAGCGGGTACAGCCGTCTGGGACCCAGTACTTC. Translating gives CASSTPGQRVQPSGTQYF.

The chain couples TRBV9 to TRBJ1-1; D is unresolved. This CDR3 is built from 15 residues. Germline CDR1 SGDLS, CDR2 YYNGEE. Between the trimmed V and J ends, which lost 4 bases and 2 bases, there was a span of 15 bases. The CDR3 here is CASSPGTFFNTEAFF. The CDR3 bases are TGTGCCAGCAGCCCTGGAACCTTTTTTAACACTGAAGCTTTCTTT.

CDR3 nucleotide sequence: TGCGCCAGCAGCGGAGAAGCGATCCAAGGGGATACGCAGTATTTT. It is translated as CASSGEAIQGDTQYF. The rearrangement uses TRBV5-1 and TRBJ2-3; D is undetermined. Germline lookup yields CDR1 SGHRS and CDR2 YFSETQ. V was shortened by 4 bases and J by 6 bases, with 18 bases between the two germline ends. The CDR3 runs to 15 residues.

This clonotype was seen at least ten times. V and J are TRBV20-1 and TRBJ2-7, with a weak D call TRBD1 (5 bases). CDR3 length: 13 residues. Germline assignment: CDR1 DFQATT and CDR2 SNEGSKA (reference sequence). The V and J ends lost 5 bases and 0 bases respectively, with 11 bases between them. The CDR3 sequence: CSAETDLSYEQYF. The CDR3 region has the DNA TGCAGTGCTGAGACAGACCTCTCCTACGAGCAGTACTTC.

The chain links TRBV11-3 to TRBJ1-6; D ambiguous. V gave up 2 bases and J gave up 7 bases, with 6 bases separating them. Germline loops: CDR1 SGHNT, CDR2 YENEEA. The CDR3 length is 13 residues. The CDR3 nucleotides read TGTGCCAGCAGCTTAAGGGAAAATTCACCCCTCCACTTT. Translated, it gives CASSLRENSPLHF.

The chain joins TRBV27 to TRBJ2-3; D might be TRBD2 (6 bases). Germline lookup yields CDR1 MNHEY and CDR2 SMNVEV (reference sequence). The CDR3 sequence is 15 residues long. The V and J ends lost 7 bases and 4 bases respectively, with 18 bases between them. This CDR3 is CASNGGREWADTQYF. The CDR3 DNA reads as TGTGCCAGCAATGGCGGTCGGGAGTGGGCAGATACGCAGTATTTT.